This T cell receptor beta chain was recovered during a study of blood T cell repertoires in COVID-19. Concerning this clone itself: At the DNA level, this CDR3 is encoded by other sequences in the same sample as well.

With 4 bases removed from V and 3 bases from J, the gap between germline ends came to 5 bases. The CDR3 consists of 12 residues. Germline V gene sequence: CDR1 KGHDR, CDR2 SFDVKD. Participants were aged about 18 to 90 years, lived in 20 to 25 US areas, and enrolled virtually. In the original workflow: Nucleated cell number was recorded as an estimate derived from reference gene primer amplification. Assay used: immunoSEQ multiplex PCR; TCRdb lists only in-frame clones, some missing. The V and J calls and clone size are taken from that table; D and trimming were inferred from the DNA. The sample lists 300,000 to 400,000 clones, less than 90% seen once, with roughly 1% in the top ten.

The receptor was derived from a woman in her thirties who had recovered from COVID-19. V usage is TRBV24-1 and J usage is TRBJ1-1; D is possibly TRBD1 (5 bases). The sample taken for sequencing was PBMCs or T cells enriched from blood (not recorded which). In nucleotides, the CDR3 is TGTGCCACCAGTGACAGGGACACTGAAGCTTTCTTT. Protein sequence: CATSDRDTEAFF.